The source of this T cell receptor beta chain is a study of T cells in Graves' hyperthyroidism and ophthalmopathy. Whole-study context: Peripheral blood was obtained at initial diagnosis, preceding any treatment. Findings of the study overall: The authors' 13 V-J model separated ophthalmopathy from stable hyperthyroidism.

Exclusion criteria comprised uncontrolled infection, other autoimmune disease, pregnancy or lactation. The PBMCs had their origin in 10 ml of fresh peripheral blood. This clonotype occurred once. Its antigen is as yet unknown. Amplification yielded TCR beta CDR3 regions, with RNA transcripts as the source. An initial round of RT-PCR targeting the TCR CDR3 relied on the HTBI primer set. TCRdb re-analysed the multiplex PCR reads in MiXCR, keeping a single row per CDR3 protein. The table has about 560,000 distinct CDR3 sequences, approximately 14% seen once. CDR3 size: 15 residues. Germline CDR1 reads MNHEY; CDR2 reads SMNVEV (reference sequence). Trimming stripped 0 bases from V and 0 bases from J, with 9 bases between.

The J gene is TRBJ2-7, the V gene TRBV27, with a weak D call TRBD2 (6 bases). This TCR was recovered from a woman between 25 and 40 years old with Graves' hyperthyroidism. The sequenced sample consisted of blood. CDR3 nucleotide sequence: TGTGCCAGCAGTTTATCTAGCGGAGTCTCCTACGAGCAGTACTTC. This gives the protein CASSLSSGVSYEQYF.